The 32 T cell receptor beta chains reported below all come from one sample, sequenced in a study of blood T cell repertoires in COVID-19. The protocol was immunoSEQ multiplex PCR, while the TCRdb copy is restricted to in-frame clones and leaves out a portion. Counted here are 330,000 or so clones, around 87% occurring once; the ten biggest clones make up 1.9%. The sequencing input was PBMCs or T cells enriched from blood (not recorded which). Receptors originate from a man aged 40-49 years in a cohort exposed to, infected with or recovered from COVID-19 (not recorded which).

This chain connects TRBV6-5 to TRBJ1-1; D ambiguous. The CDR3 length is 14 residues. Looked up from germline, CDR1 is MNHEY and CDR2 is SVGAGI. Trimming cost V 0 bases and J 1 base, with 6 bases left between them. CDR3 DNA sequence: TGTGCCAGCAGTTACTCGCGACAGAACACTGAAGCTTTCTTT. Its protein is CASSYSRQNTEAFF.

This sequence joins TRBV5-1 and TRBJ2-5; TRBD1 aligns across 7 bases. V lost 4 bases to trimming and J lost 0 bases; unmatched junction nucleotides: 6. The CDR3 sequence is 15 residues long. In germline, CDR1 is SGHRS, CDR2 YFSETQ. Here the CDR3 DNA reads TGCGCCAGCAGCCTAGGGGGCGGAAACCAAGAGACCCAGTACTTC. It is translated as CASSLGGGNQETQYF.

In the case of this clone: The same CDR3 is also encoded by other DNA sequences in this sample. This sequence joins TRBV5-1 and TRBJ2-2, with D perhaps matching TRBD2 (5 bases). Looked up from germline, CDR1 is SGHRS and CDR2 is YFSETQ. The V and J ends lost 1 base and 3 bases respectively, with 10 bases between them. The CDR3 consists of 15 residues. In nucleotides, the CDR3 is TGCGCCAGCAGCTTGACTGAAGCGGACACCGGGGAGCTGTTTTTT. Translated, it gives CASSLTEADTGELFF.

The chain joins TRBV6-5 to TRBJ2-1; 13 bases map to TRBD2. The V gene end was trimmed by 6 bases and the J gene end by 6 bases; junction bases not matched to a gene: 5. The CDR3 has 15 amino acids. Germline assignment: CDR1 MNHEY and CDR2 SVGAGI. CDR3 DNA sequence: TGTGCCAGCAGCCAGACTAGCGGGAGGTTCAATGAGCAGTTCTTC. This sequence encodes CASSQTSGRFNEQFF.

This clone has more than one count but fewer than ten. V is TRBV7-3 and J is TRBJ1-2; the D gene is possibly TRBD1 (6 bases). Trimming pared 0 bases from V and 4 bases from J, leaving 9 bases between. The CDR3 runs to 14 residues. Germline CDR1 and CDR2: SGHTA and FQGTGA. The CDR3 DNA reads as TGTGCCAGCAGCTTAACGGGAGGGGGCTATGGCTACACCTTC. The encoded protein is CASSLTGGGYGYTF.

Regarding this clone: Different DNA sequences within this sample yield the same CDR3. The chain combines TRBV28 with TRBJ1-6; 7 nucleotides match TRBD1. V shed 6 bases, J shed 0 bases, and the junction held 2 bases outside the gene matches. Germline loops: CDR1 MDHEN, CDR2 SYDVKM. The CDR3 runs 15 residues. The CDR3 region has the DNA TGTGCCAGCAGGACAGGGAGCTCCTATAATTCACCCCTCCACTTT. It specifies CASRTGSSYNSPLHF.

This clone showed up just a few times. The CDR3 sequence is CAWNPLGGATGGYNEQFF. DNA of the CDR3: TGTGCCTGGAATCCTCTAGGAGGGGCTACGGGGGGATACAATGAGCAGTTCTTC. The chain is built from TRBV30 and TRBJ2-1, with 7 nucleotides matching TRBD2. From germline, CDR1 is GTSNPN and CDR2 SVGIG (reference sequence). V lost 4 bases, J lost 4 bases, and 19 bases stayed unmatched. The CDR3 loop spans 18 amino acids.

This chain joins TRBV7-9 and TRBJ2-5; 13 nucleotides align to TRBD2. This CDR3 is built from 18 residues. After removal of 5 bases from V and 1 base from J, the junction contained 10 bases not matched to a gene. The germline V gene encodes CDR1 SEHNR and CDR2 FQNEAQ (reference sequence). CDR3 protein: CASSTTSGLAGVQETQYF. The CDR3 DNA sequence: TGTGCCAGCAGCACTACTTCAGGACTAGCGGGAGTCCAAGAGACCCAGTACTTC.

This clone was recorded only once. This sequence joins TRBV7-9 and TRBJ2-1, with TRBD1 identical over 9 bases. The CDR3 covers 15 residues. V trimming: 5 bases; J trimming: 10 bases; junction bases outside the gene matches: 12. CDR1 SEHNR and CDR2 FQNEAQ come from the germline V gene (reference sequence). As DNA, the CDR3 is TGTGCCAGCAGCCGAGGACAGGGGTTAGGAAAAGAGCAGTTCTTC. Translating gives CASSRGQGLGKEQFF.

The chain has TRBV7-2 and TRBJ2-1, with TRBD1 matching over 7 bases. The germline V gene has CDR1 SGHTA and CDR2 FQGNSA. The CDR3 is 14 amino acids. The V and J ends lost 5 bases and 5 bases, in that order; junction bases with no gene match: 6. CDR3 sequence: CASSPTGQHNEQFF. In DNA, the CDR3 is TGTGCCAGCAGCCCAACGGGACAGCACAATGAGCAGTTCTTC.

Concerning this clone itself: Other DNA sequences within the sample encode an identical CDR3. J is TRBJ2-3 and V is TRBV5-1, with D unresolved. CDR3 length: 13 residues. CDR1 and CDR2 (germline): SGHRS, YFSETQ. The germline V and J ends were trimmed by 1 base and 4 bases, with 7 bases remaining between them. CDR3 nucleotides: TGCGCCAGCAGCTTGACGGGTGCAGATACGCAGTATTTT. Its translation is CASSLTGADTQYF. Filled out from reference TRBV5-1 and TRBJ2-3, the complete variable domain reads KAGVTQTPRYLIKTRGQQVTLSCSPISGHRSVSWYQQTPGQGLQFLFEYFSETQRNKGNFPGRFSGRQFSNSRSEMNVSTLELGDSALYLCASSLTGADTQYFGPGTRLTVL.

The DNA of the CDR3 is TGCAGCGTTGAAGATCCGTTGGCGGGAGCCGGGGAGCTGTTTTTT. Its translation: CSVEDPLAGAGELFF. This chain connects TRBV29-1 to TRBJ2-2, with 7 positions matching TRBD2. The CDR3 extends over 15 amino acids. Germline V lookup: CDR1 SQVTM, CDR2 ANQGSEA. V lost 0 bases and J lost 6; bases outside the gene matches: 7.

This sequence joins TRBV7-2 and TRBJ2-3, with 11 positions matching TRBD2. In germline, CDR1 is SGHTA, CDR2 FQGNSA. The CDR3 consists of 18 residues. After removal of 2 bases from V and 6 bases from J, the junction contained 13 bases not matched to a gene. CDR3 sequence reads: CASSLRGAIAGGRDTQYF. As DNA, the CDR3 is TGTGCCAGCAGCTTAAGGGGGGCGATAGCGGGAGGGCGCGATACGCAGTATTTT.

The V and J genes are TRBV7-2 and TRBJ1-1; D uncertain. Trimming removed 5 bases from V and 2 bases from J, with 9 bases in between. Germline V gene lookup returns CDR1 SGHTA and CDR2 FQGNSA. CDR3 length equals 13 residues. CDR3 DNA: TGTGCCAGCAGCGTACAGACCAACACTGAAGCTTTCTTT. Protein sequence: CASSVQTNTEAFF.

V usage is TRBV5-1 and J usage is TRBJ2-5, with 8 bases that match TRBD2. The CDR3 length is 15 residues. Germline V lookup: CDR1 SGHRS, CDR2 YFSETQ. Germline trimming cut 0 bases from V and 2 bases from J; bases unmatched to any gene: 3. Here the CDR3 reads CASSLAGGGQETQYF. CDR3 nucleotides: TGCGCCAGCAGCTTGGCCGGCGGGGGGCAAGAGACCCAGTACTTC.

The chain uses TRBV2 and TRBJ2-5; TRBD1 matches at 7 bases. This CDR3 is built from 13 residues. V gave up 5 bases and J gave up 8 bases; unmatched junction bases: 8. Germline V CDR1 and CDR2: SNHLY, FYNNEI. The DNA of the CDR3 is TGTGCCAGCAGTCCCTACAGGGGAGATACCCAGTACTTC. Translating it yields CASSPYRGDTQYF.

The chain recombines TRBV13 with TRBJ2-3; D ambiguous. Germline V gene sequence: CDR1 PRHDT, CDR2 FYEKMQ (reference sequence). The germline V and J ends were trimmed by 3 bases and 0 bases, with 10 bases remaining between them. This CDR3 is 15 amino acids long. As DNA, the CDR3 is TGTGCCAGCAGCTTGCGTGGGCCTAGCACAGATACGCAGTATTTT. It specifies CASSLRGPSTDTQYF.

The J gene is TRBJ1-4, the V gene TRBV7-9; 10 bases fit TRBD1. The CDR3 covers 15 residues. Germline trimming cut 5 bases from V and 5 bases from J; bases unmatched to any gene: 5. The V gene's germline CDR1 is SEHNR and CDR2 FQNEAQ (reference sequence). The CDR3 sequence is CASSQGTGANEKLFF. The CDR3 DNA is TGTGCCAGCAGCCAGGGGACAGGGGCAAATGAAAAACTGTTTTTT.

This rearrangement joins TRBV6-2 or TRBV6-3 to TRBJ1-1; weak D call: TRBD1 (5 bases). The CDR3 loop spans 14 amino acids. Germline CDR1 reads MNHEY; CDR2 reads SVGEGT. The ends were cut back, 4 bases at V and 4 bases at J, with 13 bases in the middle. The CDR3 DNA sequence: TGTGCCAGCAGTTTGCAGGGAGGAATCACTGAAGCTTTCTTT. This encodes CASSLQGGITEAFF.

The V gene is TRBV7-7, the J gene TRBJ2-7; tentative D call: TRBD1 (5 bases). Germline CDR1 SSHAT, CDR2 FNYEAQ (reference sequence). Trimming took 6 bases from V and 0 from J, leaving 15 bases between them. The length of the CDR3 is 15 residues. CDR3 DNA sequence: TGTGCCAGCAGTTCCGCAGGGTTTAGCTCCTACGAGCAGTACTTC. Its protein is CASSSAGFSSYEQYF. Drawing the rest from reference TRBV7-7 and TRBJ2-7, the complete variable domain is GAGVSQSPRYKVTKRGQDVTLRCDPISSHATLYWYQQALGQGPEFLTYFNYEAQPDKSGLPSDRFSAERPEGSISTLTIQRTEQRDSAMYRCASSSAGFSSYEQYFGPGTRLTVT.

This clone was observed a single time. The chain is built from TRBV10-2 and TRBJ1-2; the D is unclear. V dropped 2 bases and J dropped 5 bases, with 9 bases sitting between them. The CDR3 length is 13 residues. CDR1 and CDR2 from the germline V gene are WSHSY and SAAADI. Here the CDR3 reads CASSEVRSYGYTF. CDR3 nucleotides: TGCGCCAGCAGTGAGGTCAGGTCTTATGGCTACACCTTC.

This clone was observed once. This chain uses TRBV6-5 with TRBJ1-5, with 7 positions matching TRBD1. CDR1 is MNHEY and CDR2 is SVGAGI in the germline V gene. CDR3 length: 13 residues. V shed 7 bases, J shed 3 bases, and the junction held 3 bases outside the gene matches. The CDR3 nucleotides are TGTGCCAGCACGACAGGGTTCAATCAGCCCCAGCATTTT. Residues: CASTTGFNQPQHF.

The V and J genes are TRBV3-1 (or the pseudogene TRBV3-2) and TRBJ2-7; 13 bases match TRBD2. Germline V gives CDR1 LGHDT, CDR2 YNNKEL (reference sequence). CDR3 length: 16 residues. V lost 2 bases, J lost 2 bases, and 3 bases stayed unmatched. CDR3 DNA: TGTGCCAGCAGCCAAAGAGGGACTAGCGGGGCCTACGAGCAGTACTTC. Translated, it gives CASSQRGTSGAYEQYF.

The chain combines TRBV5-5 with TRBJ1-2; D ambiguous. CDR1 SGHKS and CDR2 YYEKEE come from the germline V gene (reference sequence). V lost 0 bases and J lost 4, with 7 bases in between. This CDR3 spans 13 amino acids. The CDR3 loop is CASSLGSGYGYTF. CDR3 in DNA: TGTGCCAGCAGCTTGGGGTCGGGCTATGGCTACACCTTC.

The chain has TRBV20-1 and TRBJ2-1; 11 bases are shared with TRBD2. Germline CDR1 reads DFQATT; CDR2 reads SNEGSKA (reference sequence). After removal of 3 bases from V and 8 bases from J, the junction contained 9 bases not matched to a gene. This CDR3 is built from 15 residues. CDR3 sequence reads: CSASLITSGSHEQFF. The CDR3 DNA follows: TGCAGTGCTAGTCTTATCACTAGCGGGAGTCATGAGCAGTTCTTC.

The chain is built from TRBV7-8 and TRBJ2-1; 7 positions agree with TRBD1. The CDR3 covers 14 residues. J gave up 4 bases and V 5 bases, and 5 bases lay outside the gene matches. Germline values: CDR1 SGHVS, CDR2 FQNEAQ. The CDR3 DNA sequence: TGTGCCAGCAGCCCTGGGACAGCTTACAATGAGCAGTTCTTC. Residues: CASSPGTAYNEQFF. The full variable domain, completed using reference TRBV7-8 and TRBJ2-1, is GAGVSQSPRYKVAKRGQDVALRCDPISGHVSLFWYQQALGQGPEFLTYFQNEAQLDKSGLPSDRFFAERPEGSVSTLKIQRTQQEDSAVYLCASSPGTAYNEQFFGPGTRLTVL.

The chain has TRBV19 and TRBJ1-5; TRBD1 might be the D (6 bases). V lost 4 bases and J lost 0, with 10 bases in between. There are 15 residues in the CDR3. The germline CDR1 and CDR2 sequences are LNHDA and SQIVND (reference sequence). CDR3 sequence: CASSRGQSSNQPQHF. The CDR3 bases are TGTGCCAGTAGTAGAGGACAGAGTAGCAATCAGCCCCAGCATTTT.

V is TRBV7-8 and J is TRBJ2-4, with TRBD1 identical over 9 bases. CDR3 size: 15 residues. The V and J ends lost 5 bases and 3 bases, in that order; junction bases with no gene match: 5. Germline V gene lookup returns CDR1 SGHVS and CDR2 FQNEAQ. CDR3 loop: CASSLRTGDKNIQYF. The CDR3 nucleotides are TGTGCCAGCAGCCTGAGGACAGGGGACAAAAACATTCAGTACTTC. Full variable domain (missing parts from reference TRBV7-8 and TRBJ2-4): GAGVSQSPRYKVAKRGQDVALRCDPISGHVSLFWYQQALGQGPEFLTYFQNEAQLDKSGLPSDRFFAERPEGSVSTLKIQRTQQEDSAVYLCASSLRTGDKNIQYFGAGTRLSVL.

As to this clone: At the DNA level, this CDR3 is encoded by other sequences in the same sample as well. This chain uses TRBV10-3 with TRBJ1-2, with D possibly matching TRBD1 (6 bases). Trimming took off 4 bases at V and 4 bases at J, with 28 bases between the two ends. CDR3 size: 19 residues. The germline V gene encodes CDR1 ENHRY and CDR2 SYGVKD. The CDR3 bases are TGTGCCATCAGTGGCTGGTTGGGCAGGGGCGGCCGAAGAAGCTATGGCTACACCTTC. Protein product: CAISGWLGRGGRRSYGYTF.

The chain carries TRBV7-9 and TRBJ2-5; 7 bases map to TRBD1. CDR3 length equals 15 residues. The J segment lost 5 bases and the V segment lost 1 base, leaving 7 bases of the junction unmatched. CDR1 is SEHNR and CDR2 is FQNEAQ in the germline V gene (reference sequence). In DNA, the CDR3 is TGTGCCAGCAGCTTAGAGGGGGCGCTAAGGGAGACCCAGTACTTC. Amino acid sequence: CASSLEGALRETQYF.

The CDR3 reads CASSESGQGALTYGYTF. The CDR3 region has the DNA TGTGCCAGCAGTGAATCGGGACAGGGGGCTCTGACGTATGGCTACACCTTC. The chain carries TRBV25-1 and TRBJ1-2; 12 bases map to TRBD1. Per the germline V gene, CDR1 is MGHDK and CDR2 is SYGVNS. This CDR3 is built from 17 residues. V gave up 1 base and J gave up 5 bases; unmatched junction bases: 8.

The V and J genes are TRBV5-1 and TRBJ1-4, with 8 bases aligning to TRBD1. CDR1 SGHRS and CDR2 YFSETQ come from the germline V gene. J gave up 8 bases and V 1 base, and 1 base lay outside the gene matches. This CDR3 has 13 residues. CDR3 loop: CASSLWDREKLFF. The CDR3, as DNA: TGCGCCAGCAGCTTGTGGGACAGGGAAAAACTGTTTTTT.